These 30 T cell receptor beta chains came from one sample sequenced in a study of T cell responses to AZD1222 COVID-19 vaccine. Sequencing used immunoSEQ multiplex PCR; TCRdb keeps in-frame clones, though not all of them. The table shows 100,000 to 150,000 clones, with about 92% occurring only once. This material consisted of peripheral blood, taken on day 0 of AZD1222 vaccination. These TCRs come from an adult in good health.

The CDR3 sequence: CASSSRDRGQLYGTDTQYF. Written as DNA, the CDR3 is TGTGCCAGCAGTTCCCGGGACAGGGGGCAGCTATATGGCACAGATACGCAGTATTTT. This sequence joins TRBV27 and TRBJ2-3; 12 bases map to TRBD1. V shed 4 bases, J shed 1 base, and the junction held 12 bases outside the gene matches. CDR1 is MNHEY, CDR2 SMNVEV, per germline (reference sequence). The CDR3 has 19 amino acids.

This clone was found a few times. The genes are TRBV9 and TRBJ2-3; no firm D call. This CDR3 region has 12 residues. Germline V gene sequence: CDR1 SGDLS, CDR2 YYNGEE. V gave up 1 base and J gave up 5 bases, with 5 bases separating them. The CDR3 loop is CASSVYEDTQYF. CDR3 nucleotide sequence: TGTGCCAGCAGCGTATATGAAGATACGCAGTATTTT.

This chain connects TRBV9 to TRBJ1-4; 7 positions match TRBD1. CDR1 is SGDLS and CDR2 is YYNGEE in the germline V gene. J gave up 5 bases and V 4 bases, and 11 bases lay outside the gene matches. This CDR3 spans 16 amino acids. The CDR3 sequence is CASSFAPDRKNEKLFF. As DNA, the CDR3 is TGTGCCAGCAGCTTTGCCCCGGACAGGAAGAATGAAAAACTGTTTTTT.

The chain employs TRBV5-1 and TRBJ1-1; D call uncertain. CDR1 is SGHRS, CDR2 YFSETQ, per germline. The ends were cut back, 0 bases at V and 1 base at J, with 7 bases in the middle. The CDR3 runs to 14 residues. The CDR3, as DNA: TGCGCCAGCAGCTTGGGGGTGGAGAACACTGAAGCTTTCTTT. Translated, it gives CASSLGVENTEAFF.

This chain joins TRBV29-1 and TRBJ2-7, with a weak D call TRBD1 (6 bases). The CDR3 spans 13 residues. In germline, CDR1 is SQVTM, CDR2 ANQGSEA. V lost 2 bases and J 5 bases, leaving 13 bases between the germline ends. The CDR3 DNA reads TGCAGCGTTGAAAAGGCAGGGGCGGACGAGCAGTACTTC. The encoded protein is CSVEKAGADEQYF.

To note about this clone: The sample holds other DNA sequences that translate to the same CDR3. This chain uses TRBV29-1 with TRBJ1-1; D perhaps matches TRBD1 (5 bases). This CDR3 comprises 13 residues. Trimming shortened V by 3 bases and J by 0 bases, and 8 bases separated the two germline ends. Germline V gene lookup returns CDR1 SQVTM and CDR2 ANQGSEA. CDR3 in amino acids: CSVEQGLNTEAFF. CDR3 nucleotide sequence: TGCAGCGTTGAGCAGGGCTTGAACACTGAAGCTTTCTTT.

The chain links TRBV12-5 to TRBJ2-5; D is unclear. Trimming removed 1 base at V and 6 bases at J, with 9 bases between. Per the germline V gene, CDR1 is LGHNT and CDR2 is FRNRAP. The CDR3 runs to 13 residues. The CDR3 loop is CASGLGMVKTQYF. Written as DNA, the CDR3 is TGTGCTAGTGGTTTGGGGATGGTGAAGACCCAGTACTTC.

The V gene is TRBV6-5, the J gene TRBJ2-3; tentative D call: TRBD2 (5 bases). Germline values: CDR1 MNHEY, CDR2 SVGAGI. The CDR3 is made up of 15 amino acids. V was shortened by 1 base and J by 2 bases, with 10 bases between the two germline ends. For the CDR3, the DNA is TGTGCCAGCAGTTACTTAGGGAGATACACAGATACGCAGTATTTT. Protein sequence: CASSYLGRYTDTQYF.

V gene TRBV3-1 (or the pseudogene TRBV3-2) combines with J gene TRBJ2-7; no definite D call. The germline V gene has CDR1 LGHDT and CDR2 YNNKEL (reference sequence). V lost 4 bases, J lost 1 base, and 8 bases lay in between. The length of the CDR3 is 13 residues. Written as DNA, the CDR3 is TGTGCCAGCAGCCGTTCCTGGTCCTACGAGCAGTACTTC. Amino acids: CASSRSWSYEQYF.

The chain carries TRBV28 and TRBJ2-3, with a possible D match to TRBD2 (5 bases). V lost 2 bases and J lost 0, with 12 bases in between. Germline loops: CDR1 MDHEN, CDR2 SYDVKM. The CDR3 consists of 16 residues. CDR3 region: CASSLVAGPSTDTQYF. CDR3 nucleotides: TGTGCCAGCAGTTTAGTGGCGGGTCCTAGCACAGATACGCAGTATTTT.

The chain carries TRBV9 and TRBJ2-1, with 8 bases fitting TRBD1. Germline assignment: CDR1 SGDLS and CDR2 YYNGEE. The CDR3 runs to 16 residues. V lost 6 bases and J lost 0; bases outside the gene matches: 8. The CDR3 region is CASTHGTGGSYNEQFF. CDR3 DNA sequence: TGTGCCAGCACCCACGGGACAGGAGGCTCCTACAATGAGCAGTTCTTC.

V and J are TRBV7-9 and TRBJ1-5; D unclear. The CDR3 loop spans 13 amino acids. Germline V gene lookup returns CDR1 SEHNR and CDR2 FQNEAQ (reference sequence). Trimming shortened V by 5 bases and J by 4 bases, and 9 bases separated the two germline ends. CDR3 coding DNA: TGTGCCAGCAGCCGCCAGGTTAATCAGCCCCAGCATTTT. It translates to CASSRQVNQPQHF.

The rearrangement uses TRBV5-1 and TRBJ1-2; TRBD1 matches at 9 bases. The junction had 14 bases not matched to a gene; V was cut back by 4 bases and J by 7 bases. Germline V gene data show CDR1 as SGHRS and CDR2 as YFSETQ. The CDR3 totals 16 residues. This CDR3 reads CASSPVKQGASRGYTF. DNA of the CDR3: TGCGCCAGCAGCCCAGTGAAACAGGGGGCATCACGTGGCTACACCTTC.

This chain joins TRBV18 and TRBJ2-3, with TRBD2 matching over 9 bases. The ends lost 6 bases at V and 2 bases at J; junction bases unmatched: 3. CDR3 length: 14 residues. The germline V gene encodes CDR1 KGHSH and CDR2 LQKENI. The CDR3 protein is CASSRLADTDTQYF. Written as DNA, the CDR3 is TGTGCCAGCTCCCGACTAGCGGACACAGATACGCAGTATTTT. The variable domain in full, completed from reference TRBV18 and TRBJ2-3, reads NAGVMQNPRHLVRRRGQEARLRCSPMKGHSHVYWYRQLPEEGLKFMVYLQKENIIDESGMPKERFSAEFPKEGPSILRIQQVVRGDSAAYFCASSRLADTDTQYFGPGTRLTVL.

This clone is a singleton in its sample. V usage is TRBV9 and J usage is TRBJ2-1; D is uncertain. The germline V gene has CDR1 SGDLS and CDR2 YYNGEE. The CDR3 consists of 12 residues. V lost 3 bases and J 5 bases, leaving 6 bases between the germline ends. CDR3 loop: CASSAYDNEQFF. For the CDR3, the DNA is TGTGCCAGCAGCGCGTACGACAATGAGCAGTTCTTC.

The V call is TRBV18, the J call TRBJ2-4; D may correspond to TRBD1 or TRBD2 (6 bases each). Germline lookup yields CDR1 KGHSH and CDR2 LQKENI. The CDR3 loop spans 13 amino acids. Trimming stripped 2 bases from V and 9 bases from J, with 11 bases between. CDR3 sequence (DNA): TGTGCCAGCTCACCAGGGGGGCTCGGCATTCAGTACTTC. It codes for CASSPGGLGIQYF.

This chain connects TRBV5-1 to TRBJ2-3; no reliable D call. Germline V lookup: CDR1 SGHRS, CDR2 YFSETQ. The ends were cut back, 5 bases at V and 3 bases at J, with 13 bases in the middle. This CDR3 spans 14 amino acids. The CDR3 DNA follows: TGCGCCAGCAGTATCAGTAGTTGGACAGATACGCAGTATTTT. Protein: CASSISSWTDTQYF.

The chain joins TRBV6-1 to TRBJ1-2; D gene uncertain. Trimming removed 8 bases from V and 4 bases from J, with 20 bases in between. The germline gives CDR1 MNHNS, CDR2 SASEGT. CDR3 size: 15 residues. The CDR3 DNA follows: TGTGCCAGCGGAAAGGCACGGGGTTCCACCTATGGCTACACCTTC. Translation gives CASGKARGSTYGYTF.

This sequence joins TRBV5-4 and TRBJ1-6; D is possibly TRBD1 (5 bases). Germline values: CDR1 SGHNT, CDR2 YYREEE (reference sequence). V was trimmed by 1 base and J by 10 bases, leaving 15 bases between them. This CDR3 has 15 residues. CDR3 region: CASSLHQGVGSPLHF. Written as DNA, the CDR3 is TGTGCCAGCAGCTTGCATCAGGGAGTGGGGTCACCCCTCCACTTT.

The chain recombines TRBV3-1 (or the pseudogene TRBV3-2) with TRBJ2-7; 16 nucleotides agree with TRBD2. V shed 2 bases, J shed 4 bases, and the junction held 17 bases outside the gene matches. The CDR3 contains 21 residues. Germline-derived CDR1 and CDR2 are LGHDT and YNNKEL (reference sequence). CDR3 loop: CASSQLRTGRGLAGGPYEQYF. CDR3 DNA: TGTGCCAGCAGCCAACTCCGGACAGGCCGGGGACTAGCGGGAGGGCCGTACGAGCAGTACTTC.

V is TRBV6-6 and J is TRBJ1-2; D is undetermined. This CDR3 is 14 amino acids long. Trimming stripped 7 bases from V and 1 base from J, with 13 bases between. The germline V gene encodes CDR1 MNHNY and CDR2 SVGAGI (reference sequence). The CDR3 reads CASTLPWSNYGYTF. CDR3 bases: TGTGCCAGCACCCTCCCATGGAGTAACTATGGCTACACCTTC.

The chain joins TRBV5-5 to TRBJ2-7, with D perhaps TRBD1 or TRBD2 (5 bases each). V was cut by 4 bases and J by 0 bases, with 14 bases left in between. The CDR3 spans 15 residues. Germline CDR1 SGHKS, CDR2 YYEKEE (reference sequence). The CDR3 here is CASSPTALVSYEQYF. CDR3 DNA sequence: TGTGCCAGCAGCCCGACAGCACTAGTCTCCTACGAGCAGTACTTC. The whole variable domain, remainder taken from reference TRBV5-5 and TRBJ2-7, is DAGVTQSPTHLIKTRGQQVTLRCSPISGHKSVSWYQQVLGQGPQFIFQYYEKEERGRGNFPDRFSARQFPNYSSELNVNALLLGDSALYLCASSPTALVSYEQYFGPGTRLTVT.

The chain combines TRBV18 with TRBJ1-5; 9 nucleotides align to TRBD1. The V and J ends lost 3 bases and 1 base, in that order; junction bases with no gene match: 7. CDR3 length: 17 residues. CDR1 is KGHSH and CDR2 is LQKENI in the germline V gene. The CDR3 spells CASSPYTGTGSNQPQHF. The CDR3 bases are TGTGCCAGCTCACCCTATACTGGGACAGGGAGCAATCAGCCCCAGCATTTT.

V is TRBV27 and J is TRBJ2-5, with 11 positions matching TRBD2. CDR1 and CDR2 (germline): MNHEY, SMNVEV (reference sequence). Losses at the gene ends were 2 bases for V and 4 bases for J; bases not matched to a gene: 3. The CDR3 has 15 residues. This CDR3 is CASSLSLAGGETQYF. CDR3 sequence (DNA): TGTGCCAGCAGTTTAAGTCTAGCGGGAGGAGAGACCCAGTACTTC.

The chain combines TRBV19 with TRBJ2-2; D is ambiguous. Germline V CDR1 and CDR2: LNHDA, SQIVND (reference sequence). The V gene lost 5 bases and the J gene lost 5 bases, with 15 bases spanning the gap. CDR3 length: 15 amino acids. The CDR3 bases are TGTGCCAGTAGTTTGGAGCTGTCAAGGACCGGGGAGCTGTTTTTT. It is translated as CASSLELSRTGELFF.

The chain recombines TRBV10-1 with TRBJ2-2, with a possible D match to TRBD1 (5 bases). The CDR3 has 17 residues. Germline CDR1 reads WNHNN; CDR2 reads SYGVQD (reference sequence). V was pared by 3 bases and J by 3 bases, with 17 bases between. CDR3 sequence reads: CASSDDSPGTDTGELFF. The CDR3 DNA reads as TGCGCCAGCAGTGATGACAGCCCGGGCACGGACACCGGGGAGCTGTTTTTT.

V and J are TRBV2 and TRBJ2-7; 7 bases match TRBD1. In germline, CDR1 is SNHLY, CDR2 FYNNEI. The CDR3 extends over 15 amino acids. Trimming cost V 1 base and J 4 bases; bases outside gene matches: 7. CDR3 in amino acids: CASSEGTGVLYEQYF. CDR3 bases: TGTGCCAGCAGTGAAGGCACAGGGGTCTTGTACGAGCAGTACTTC.

The chain employs TRBV7-9 and TRBJ1-1, with TRBD1 matching 9 bases. Per germline, CDR1 SEHNR and CDR2 FQNEAQ (reference sequence). The CDR3 is made up of 14 amino acids. The V segment lost 5 bases and the J segment 11 bases; nucleotides outside the gene matches: 12. The CDR3 nucleotides are TGTGCCAGCAGCCAACAGGGGGCCACGTTGAGGGCTTTCTTT. This translates into CASSQQGATLRAFF.

The chain couples TRBV5-1 to TRBJ2-2, with D uncertain. This CDR3 has 12 amino acids. The V gene's germline CDR1 is SGHRS and CDR2 YFSETQ. V lost 2 bases and J 6 bases, leaving 5 bases between the germline ends. The CDR3 sequence is CASSLFSGELFF. The CDR3 nucleotides are TGCGCCAGCAGCTTATTTTCCGGGGAGCTGTTTTTT.

V and J are TRBV6-5 and TRBJ2-7; TRBD1 matches 7 bases. After removal of 8 bases from V and 6 bases from J, the junction contained 10 bases not matched to a gene. The CDR3 extends over 13 amino acids. Germline V gene data show CDR1 as MNHEY and CDR2 as SVGAGI. CDR3 amino acids: CASHYTGVGEQYF. The CDR3, as DNA: TGTGCCAGCCATTACACAGGGGTAGGCGAGCAGTACTTC.